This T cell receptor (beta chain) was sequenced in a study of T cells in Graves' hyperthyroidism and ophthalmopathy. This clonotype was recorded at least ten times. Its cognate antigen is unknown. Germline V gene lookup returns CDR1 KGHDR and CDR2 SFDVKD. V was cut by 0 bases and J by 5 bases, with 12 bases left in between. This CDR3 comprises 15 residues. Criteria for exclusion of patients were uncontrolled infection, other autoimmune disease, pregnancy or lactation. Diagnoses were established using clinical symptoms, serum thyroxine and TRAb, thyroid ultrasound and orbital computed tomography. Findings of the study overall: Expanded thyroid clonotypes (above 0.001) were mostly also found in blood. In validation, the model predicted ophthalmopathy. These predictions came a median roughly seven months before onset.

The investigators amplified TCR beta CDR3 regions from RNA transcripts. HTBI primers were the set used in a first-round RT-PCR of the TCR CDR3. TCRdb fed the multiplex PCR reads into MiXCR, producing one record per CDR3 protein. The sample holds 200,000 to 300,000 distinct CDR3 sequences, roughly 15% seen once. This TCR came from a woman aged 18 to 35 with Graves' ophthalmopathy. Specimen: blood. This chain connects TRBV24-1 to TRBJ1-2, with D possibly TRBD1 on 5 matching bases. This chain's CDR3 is CATSDLVGDWYGYTF. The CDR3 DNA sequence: TGTGCCACCAGTGATTTGGTAGGGGATTGGTATGGCTACACCTTC.